What follows are 29 T cell receptor beta chains derived from one specimen sequenced in a study of response to subunit inactivated influenza vaccine. TCRdb analysed the RT-PCR reads with MiXCR anew, one entry per CDR3 protein. The table has about 540,000 distinct CDR3 sequences, roughly a quarter seen once. This same sample was also part of a study on T cells expressing NK-cell markers. That source adds: It was by 5'RACE template switching with UMIs that TCR beta cDNA was made.

The specimen comprised CD4+ T cells sorted from PBMCs, sampled less than 13 days after vaccination. The receptors were gathered from a man in his forties or fifties who received an inactivated influenza vaccine.

The rearrangement uses TRBV28 and TRBJ2-5; no clear D gene. The germline V gene encodes CDR1 MDHEN and CDR2 SYDVKM. V was pared by 3 bases and J by 5 bases, with 13 bases between. CDR3 length: 14 residues. The CDR3 coding sequence is TGTGCCAGCAGTTTCCCCCCTAGTCTGGAGACCCAGTACTTC. Its protein is CASSFPPSLETQYF.

The chain uses TRBV6-2 or TRBV6-3 and TRBJ2-4; D ambiguous. Germline V lookup: CDR1 MNHEY, CDR2 SVGEGT. V dropped 6 bases and J dropped 0 bases, with 12 bases sitting between them. This CDR3 has 15 amino acids. DNA of the CDR3: TGTGCCAGCAGCCCGCCCGGCCTAGCCAAAAACATTCAGTACTTC. Encoded protein: CASSPPGLAKNIQYF.

This clonotype was counted between two and nine times. V is TRBV12-3 or TRBV12-4 and J is TRBJ1-5; D gene uncertain. The CDR3 is 16 residues long. The V end lost 0 bases, the J end lost 4 bases, and 13 bases lay between the germline ends. The CDR3 nucleotides read TGTGCCAGCAGTTTAGCGCGAAGAGTCAGAAATCAGCCCCAGCATTTT. Its protein product is CASSLARRVRNQPQHF.

The genes are TRBV28 and TRBJ1-5, with 7 bases lining up with TRBD1. The V segment lost 4 bases and the J segment 0 bases; nucleotides outside the gene matches: 3. This CDR3 has 15 residues. Germline values: CDR1 MDHEN, CDR2 SYDVKM. CDR3 nucleotide sequence: TGTGCCAGCAGTTCGGGACAGTATAGCAATCAGCCCCAGCATTTT. Translating it yields CASSSGQYSNQPQHF.

The rearrangement uses TRBV6-5 and TRBJ2-1, with a possible D match to TRBD1 (5 bases). V was pared by 4 bases and J by 8 bases, with 15 bases between. CDR3 length equals 14 residues. Germline CDR1 is MNHEY and CDR2 is SVGAGI. The CDR3 coding sequence is TGTGCCAGCAGTTTAGGGTCTGGGGCACATGAGCAGTTCTTC. It yields the protein CASSLGSGAHEQFF.

The table lists this clonotype with a few counts. J is TRBJ2-2 and V is TRBV28, with 12 bases matching TRBD2. V was clipped by 5 bases and J by 0 bases; unmatched bases: 7. Germline V CDR1 and CDR2: MDHEN, SYDVKM. The CDR3 sequence is 18 residues long. As DNA, the CDR3 is TGTGCCAGCAGTAAAGGACTAGCGGGGCAAACGAACACCGGGGAGCTGTTTTTT. This encodes CASSKGLAGQTNTGELFF.

The chain uses TRBV20-1 and TRBJ1-6; no clear D. V was pared by 4 bases and J by 6 bases, with 10 bases between. This CDR3 is 13 amino acids long. The germline V gene has CDR1 DFQATT and CDR2 SNEGSKA (reference sequence). The CDR3 nucleotides read TGCAGTGCTACGGAGACCCTTAATTCACCCCTCCACTTT. Its protein product is CSATETLNSPLHF.

This clonotype was observed a handful of times. The V gene is TRBV3-1, the J gene TRBJ2-3; D is unclear. V lost 2 bases to trimming and J lost 4 bases, with 13 bases between them. CDR3 length: 15 amino acids. The germline V gene encodes CDR1 LGHDT and CDR2 YNNKEL (reference sequence). The chain's CDR3 is CASSQMIFGADTQYF. The CDR3 nucleotides read TGTGCCAGCAGCCAAATGATTTTTGGCGCAGATACGCAGTATTTT.

As DNA, the CDR3 is TGTGCCAGCAGCGCGACTAGCGTGGCTTACGAGCAGTACTTC. The encoded protein is CASSATSVAYEQYF. The chain has TRBV9 and TRBJ2-7, with 8 bases identical to TRBD2. This CDR3 region has 14 residues. V was pared by 3 bases and J by 4 bases, with 6 bases of the junction left unmatched. CDR1 and CDR2 from the germline V gene are SGDLS and YYNGEE.

This clonotype was detected only a few times. This chain uses TRBV20-1 with TRBJ1-5; D is unresolved. From germline, CDR1 is DFQATT and CDR2 SNEGSKA (reference sequence). The CDR3 is made up of 15 amino acids. V was clipped by 3 bases and J by 5 bases, with 17 bases between them. The CDR3 region is CSASKFLGVDQPQHF. The CDR3 DNA follows: TGCAGTGCTAGTAAGTTTTTGGGAGTAGATCAGCCCCAGCATTTT.

V gene TRBV7-2 combines with J gene TRBJ2-2, with D perhaps assigned TRBD1 or TRBD2 (5 bases each). This CDR3 has 14 residues. The germline V and J ends were trimmed by 1 base and 6 bases, with 9 bases remaining between them. Looked up from germline, CDR1 is SGHTA and CDR2 is FQGNSA. CDR3 sequence: CASSLVRDAGELFF. In DNA, the CDR3 is TGTGCCAGCAGCTTAGTTAGGGACGCCGGGGAGCTGTTTTTT. The full variable domain, completed using reference TRBV7-2 and TRBJ2-2, is GAGVSQSPSNKVTEKGKDVELRCDPISGHTALYWYRQSLGQGLEFLIYFQGNSAPDKSGLPSDRFSAERTGGSVSTLTIQRTQQEDSAVYLCASSLVRDAGELFFGEGSRLTVL.

CDR3 loop: CASSATTGRFTEAFF. CDR3 DNA: TGTGCCAGCAGCGCGACGACAGGGCGGTTTACTGAAGCTTTCTTT. V usage is TRBV9 and J usage is TRBJ1-1, with TRBD1 matching 7 bases. The germline V gene has CDR1 SGDLS and CDR2 YYNGEE. V shed 3 bases and J 5 bases; nucleotides not matched to a gene: 10. There are 15 residues in the CDR3.

The J gene is TRBJ2-1, the V gene TRBV12-3 or TRBV12-4; 8 bases fit TRBD2. Trimming took 6 bases from V and 3 from J; bases not matched to a gene: 7. CDR3 length equals 15 residues. CDR3 bases: TGTGCCAGCAGGACTAGCGACGAGGTCTACAATGAGCAGTTCTTC. This sequence encodes CASRTSDEVYNEQFF.

This clonotype was seen more than once but under ten times. The chain recombines TRBV28 with TRBJ2-7; unclear D gene. In germline, CDR1 is MDHEN, CDR2 SYDVKM. CDR3 length: 14 residues. V was pared by 4 bases and J by 1 base, with 11 bases between. The CDR3 nucleotides read TGTGCCAGCAGTTCCCAAACTTGGTCCTACGAGCAGTACTTC. Translation gives CASSSQTWSYEQYF.

The J gene is TRBJ1-5, the V gene TRBV25-1, with TRBD1 identical over 7 bases. CDR1 is MGHDK, CDR2 SYGVNS, per germline. V gave up 6 bases and J gave up 3 bases; unmatched junction bases: 8. CDR3 length: 15 amino acids. CDR3 region: CASSQTGIDNQPQHF. CDR3 nucleotides: TGTGCCAGCAGCCAGACAGGGATCGACAATCAGCCCCAGCATTTT.

The V call is TRBV6-1, the J call TRBJ2-2, with TRBD1 identical over 9 bases. The V segment lost 5 bases and the J segment 6 bases; nucleotides outside the gene matches: 4. Germline loops: CDR1 MNHNS, CDR2 SASEGT. The CDR3 totals 14 residues. CDR3 in DNA: TGTGCCAGCAGTACCGGGACAGGGCCCGGGGAGCTGTTTTTT. It yields the protein CASSTGTGPGELFF.

This clonotype was observed a handful of times. V is TRBV10-3 and J is TRBJ2-1; D uncertain. Trimming left V 2 bases short and J 12 bases short, with 20 bases between. Germline V gene sequence: CDR1 ENHRY, CDR2 SYGVKD. The CDR3 covers 15 residues. CDR3 nucleotides: TGTGCCATCAGTGAGAGGGATGACCCGGGTAAGGGGCAGTTCTTC. It specifies CAISERDDPGKGQFF.

This clonotype was seen only a few times. Here the CDR3 DNA reads TGTGCCAGCAGCGCCGCTTGGGATACGGGGGAGCAGTACTTC. This sequence encodes CASSAAWDTGEQYF. J is TRBJ2-7 and V is TRBV9; possible D gene TRBD2, 5 bases. The V end lost 3 bases, the J end lost 7 bases, and 17 bases lay between the germline ends. Germline V CDR1 and CDR2: SGDLS, YYNGEE. CDR3 size: 14 residues.

The sample holds a few counts of this clonotype. V is TRBV6-2 or TRBV6-3 and J is TRBJ2-7, with 8 bases aligning to TRBD1. This CDR3 is 17 amino acids long. CDR1 and CDR2 (germline): MNHEY, SVGEGT. The ends lost 6 bases at V and 2 bases at J; junction bases unmatched: 15. Written as DNA, the CDR3 is TGTGCCAGCAGCAAAATGCCCAGGACAGGGCTTACCTACGAGCAGTACTTC. Its protein product is CASSKMPRTGLTYEQYF.

The chain links TRBV7-6 to TRBJ2-5; TRBD2 might be the D (7 bases). The CDR3 contains 15 residues. Germline-derived CDR1 and CDR2 are SGHVS and FNYEAQ. V was pared by 1 base and J by 5 bases, with 14 bases between. The CDR3 bases are TGTGCCAGCAGCTTAGGCTCACAGGGAGGGGAGACCCAGTACTTC. This sequence encodes CASSLGSQGGETQYF.

The chain recombines TRBV12-3 or TRBV12-4 with TRBJ2-1, with D possibly TRBD1 on 5 matching bases. This CDR3 is built from 14 residues. V was clipped by 7 bases and J by 0 bases, with 10 bases between them. CDR3: CASNLDTSYNEQFF. The CDR3 DNA reads TGTGCCAGCAACCTGGACACCTCCTACAATGAGCAGTTCTTC.

V gene TRBV14 combines with J gene TRBJ2-7; TRBD2 might be the D (6 bases). Germline V CDR1 and CDR2: SGHDN, FVKESK. CDR3 length: 13 amino acids. V was trimmed by 1 base and J by 7 bases, leaving 11 bases between them. CDR3 DNA sequence: TGTGCCAGCAGCCAAGTAGGCGGAGGGGAGCAGTACTTC. Its protein product is CASSQVGGGEQYF. Looking up the rest from reference TRBV14 and TRBJ2-7 gives the full variable domain: EAGVTQFPSHSVIEKGQTVTLRCDPISGHDNLYWYRRVMGKEIKFLLHFVKESKQDESGMPNNRFLAERTGGTYSTLKVQPAELEDSGVYFCASSQVGGGEQYFGPGTRLTVT.

This clonotype occurred a few times. The chain uses TRBV20-1 and TRBJ2-1, with D perhaps matching TRBD1 (6 bases). Germline-derived CDR1 and CDR2 are DFQATT and SNEGSKA (reference sequence). This CDR3 has 14 amino acids. The V and J ends lost 6 bases and 4 bases respectively, with 16 bases between them. CDR3 nucleotide sequence: TGCAGTGCGACCGGAGGCAGGGGATACAATGAGCAGTTCTTC. Translation: CSATGGRGYNEQFF.

The table lists this clonotype with a few counts. The chain combines TRBV4-2 with TRBJ2-1; 12 nucleotides match TRBD2. In germline, CDR1 is LGHNA, CDR2 YNFKEQ. V shed 0 bases, J shed 7 bases, and the junction held 13 bases outside the gene matches. This CDR3 is 19 amino acids long. The CDR3 reads CASSQDFGLAGGLLNEQFF. In DNA, the CDR3 is TGTGCCAGCAGCCAAGACTTCGGGCTAGCGGGGGGGCTGTTGAATGAGCAGTTCTTC.

This clonotype has only a few counts. This chain uses TRBV28 with TRBJ2-7; 7 positions match TRBD1. Germline V CDR1 and CDR2: MDHEN, SYDVKM. The CDR3 has 14 residues. V shed 5 bases, J shed 2 bases, and the junction held 6 bases outside the gene matches. CDR3 residues: CASSPSGQTYEQYF. CDR3 nucleotides: TGTGCCAGCAGTCCCTCGGGACAGACCTACGAGCAGTACTTC.

The chain uses TRBV20-1 and TRBJ2-7; D perhaps matches TRBD1 (6 bases). The CDR3 runs to 14 residues. Germline CDR1 is DFQATT and CDR2 is SNEGSKA (reference sequence). V dropped 2 bases and J dropped 3 bases, with 14 bases sitting between them. CDR3 in DNA: TGCAGTGCTAGACAAGGACAGTATAGCTACGAGCAGTACTTC. It is translated as CSARQGQYSYEQYF.

The chain couples TRBV10-3 to TRBJ2-3; a weak D match, TRBD1 (5 bases). This CDR3 contains 12 residues. V lost 6 bases and J lost 4, with 8 bases in between. The germline CDR1 and CDR2 sequences are ENHRY and SYGVKD. The CDR3 DNA sequence: TGTGCCATCAGGGGGCTGTCAGATACGCAGTATTTT. As protein: CAIRGLSDTQYF.

This clonotype was seen only a few times. The chain has TRBV10-2 and TRBJ1-6; the D gene is possibly TRBD1 (5 bases). The length of the CDR3 is 13 residues. From germline, CDR1 is WSHSY and CDR2 SAAADI. V lost 8 bases, J lost 8 bases, and 13 bases lay in between. CDR3 sequence (DNA): TGCGCCAGCCCGGGGCCCCCGGATTCACCCCTCCACTTT. Translation: CASPGPPDSPLHF.

The chain employs TRBV5-4 and TRBJ2-2, with 8 positions matching TRBD1. The CDR3 length is 16 residues. The V and J ends lost 3 bases and 5 bases, in that order; junction bases with no gene match: 9. CDR1 SGHNT and CDR2 YYREEE come from the germline V gene (reference sequence). The CDR3 loop is CASSSARGRRTGELFF. The CDR3 coding sequence is TGTGCCAGCAGCTCGGCCAGGGGGCGCCGAACCGGGGAGCTGTTTTTT.